Below, one T cell receptor (beta chain) is given with its context. What it binds is not known. The sample is drawn from a study of T cell repertoires in cytomegalovirus infection. Overall study: Both CMV infection and a matching HLA type were indicated by public TCR beta signatures.

Germline lookup yields CDR1 SGHVS and CDR2 FNYEAQ. This CDR3 contains 14 residues. The V end lost 5 bases, the J end lost 7 bases, and 12 bases lay between the germline ends. General study points: There were carriers of CMV plus the relevant HLA, and cumulative public TCR beta family frequency identified them.

MiXCR, run by TCRdb on the reads, gives a single entry per CDR3 protein. Of under 200,000 distinct CDR3 sequences in the sample, 15% to 20% were seen once. Material for sequencing was CD8+ T cells from PBMCs. The clonotype was recovered from a human donor in good health (CMV status not recorded). Some clones in this sample may be carry-over from other donors' samples. The chain uses TRBV7-6 and TRBJ1-6, with D perhaps TRBD1 (6 bases). DNA of the CDR3: TGTGCCAGCAGCATGAGGGGGGAAAATTCACCCCTCCACTTT. Its translation is CASSMRGENSPLHF.